One sample yielded the 28 T cell receptor beta chains listed below, sequenced in a study of T cells after yellow fever vaccination. TCRdb used MiXCR to reprocess the 5' RACE reads, holding one entry per CDR3 protein. The sample yields about 350,000 distinct CDR3 sequences, about 4% seen once. Sequencing used PBMCs, obtained 5 days after the yellow fever booster vaccination. The receptors shown here come from a man aged 18 to 29 who received the YFV17D yellow fever vaccine.

CDR3 DNA: TGCGCCAGCAGCTTGACTCAGGGAAACATTCAGTACTTC. Translated: CASSLTQGNIQYF. The chain combines TRBV5-1 with TRBJ2-4, with D perhaps matching TRBD1 (5 bases). This CDR3 is built from 13 residues. V was pared by 1 base and J by 6 bases, with 8 bases between. Germline-derived CDR1 and CDR2 are SGHRS and YFSETQ.

This clonotype was counted only a few times. This chain links TRBV4-3 with TRBJ1-2; D is possibly TRBD1 (6 bases). The CDR3 is 15 residues long. Looked up from germline, CDR1 is LGHNA and CDR2 is YSLEER. V was clipped by 3 bases and J by 4 bases, with 15 bases between them. CDR3: CASSHLPGQLYGYTF. In nucleotides, the CDR3 is TGCGCCAGCAGCCATCTCCCGGGACAACTCTATGGCTACACCTTC.

This clonotype has just a few counts. V and J are TRBV15 and TRBJ2-7; possibly TRBD1 for D (6 bases). This CDR3 is 14 amino acids long. Germline loops: CDR1 LNHNV, CDR2 YYDKDF (reference sequence). Trimming pared 3 bases from V and 0 bases from J, leaving 9 bases between. In nucleotides, the CDR3 is TGTGCCACCAGCAGCCGGGACAACTCCTACGAGCAGTACTTC. This translates into CATSSRDNSYEQYF.

This clonotype occurred a few times. This chain links TRBV20-1 with TRBJ2-1; either TRBD1 or TRBD2 may fit D (5 bases each). Per germline, CDR1 DFQATT and CDR2 SNEGSKA (reference sequence). Trimming removed 0 bases at V and 4 bases at J, with 13 bases between. The CDR3 is made up of 15 amino acids. CDR3 in DNA: TGCAGTGCTAGAGATCTAGGGGCGGGTTACAATGAGCAGTTCTTC. This gives the protein CSARDLGAGYNEQFF.

The V gene is TRBV27, the J gene TRBJ2-2; D may be TRBD1 (6 bases). V dropped 5 bases and J dropped 3 bases, with 10 bases sitting between them. This CDR3 spans 14 amino acids. Germline assignment: CDR1 MNHEY and CDR2 SMNVEV (reference sequence). The CDR3 here is CASSLGAYTGELFF. The CDR3, as DNA: TGTGCCAGCAGTCTGGGGGCCTACACCGGGGAGCTGTTTTTT.

This clonotype has a handful of counts. The rearrangement uses TRBV10-3 and TRBJ2-7, with a tentative D call TRBD1 (7 bases). The CDR3 loop spans 12 amino acids. V gave up 8 bases and J gave up 6 bases, with 14 bases separating them. The germline CDR1 and CDR2 sequences are ENHRY and SYGVKD. Here the CDR3 reads CAIGGTASEQYV. The CDR3, as DNA: TGTGCCATCGGAGGGACAGCAAGCGAGCAGTACGTC.

There are many counts of this clonotype. J is TRBJ2-3 and V is TRBV5-1; D is unclear. V was pared by 3 bases and J by 6 bases, with 8 bases between. This CDR3 has 12 residues. The germline V gene has CDR1 SGHRS and CDR2 YFSETQ. CDR3 region: CASSSVGDTQYF. In nucleotides, the CDR3 is TGCGCCAGCAGCTCGGTGGGGGATACGCAGTATTTT.

V gene TRBV4-3 combines with J gene TRBJ2-7; tentatively, D is TRBD2 (7 bases). V was pared by 4 bases and J by 3 bases, with 16 bases between. In germline, CDR1 is LGHNA, CDR2 YSLEER. This CDR3 has 15 residues. The CDR3 nucleotides read TGCGCCAGCAGCCGTCGAGGGGGGGCCCACTACGAGCAGTACTTC. Amino acid sequence: CASSRRGGAHYEQYF.

The CDR3: CASRAPLADTQYF. The CDR3 coding sequence is TGTGCCAGCAGGGCGCCGCTTGCGGATACGCAGTATTTT. The chain links TRBV7-2 to TRBJ2-3; unclear D gene. Trimming removed 6 bases at V and 6 bases at J, with 13 bases between. Germline lookup yields CDR1 SGHTA and CDR2 FQGNSA. This CDR3 comprises 13 residues. Full variable domain (missing parts from reference TRBV7-2 and TRBJ2-3): GAGVSQSPSNKVTEKGKDVELRCDPISGHTALYWYRQSLGQGLEFLIYFQGNSAPDKSGLPSDRFSAERTGGSVSTLTIQRTQQEDSAVYLCASRAPLADTQYFGPGTRLTVL.

This clonotype appeared many times. The J gene is TRBJ2-7, the V gene TRBV18, with D perhaps TRBD1 (6 bases). V was shortened by 0 bases and J by 3 bases, with 6 bases between the two germline ends. Per germline, CDR1 KGHSH and CDR2 LQKENI. This CDR3 contains 13 residues. The CDR3 protein is CASSPPDSYEQYF. CDR3 DNA: TGTGCCAGCTCACCACCGGACAGCTACGAGCAGTACTTC.

This clonotype was picked up a small number of times. The chain employs TRBV5-1 and TRBJ2-5; unclear D gene. The CDR3 has 14 residues. The ends were cut back, 0 bases at V and 3 bases at J, with 9 bases in the middle. CDR1 and CDR2 (germline): SGHRS, YFSETQ. As DNA, the CDR3 is TGCGCCAGCAGCTTGGACGGCTGGGAAGAGACCCAGTACTTC. Its translation is CASSLDGWEETQYF.

This clonotype was observed at least ten times. This chain connects TRBV10-3 to TRBJ2-3; D is uncertain. Trimming removed 0 bases at V and 4 bases at J, with 2 bases between. CDR1 and CDR2 from the germline V gene are ENHRY and SYGVKD. CDR3 size: 12 residues. The CDR3 region has the DNA TGTGCCATCAGTGAGTCAGCAGATACGCAGTATTTT. Protein: CAISESADTQYF.

This clonotype was recorded at least ten times. The genes are TRBV7-2 and TRBJ2-7; either TRBD1 or TRBD2 may supply D (6 bases each). The germline V gene has CDR1 SGHTA and CDR2 FQGNSA. This CDR3 has 14 amino acids. V was clipped by 2 bases and J by 3 bases, with 11 bases between them. The CDR3 loop is CASSLSGEDYEQYF. The CDR3 nucleotides read TGTGCCAGCAGCTTATCAGGGGAGGACTACGAGCAGTACTTC.

This clonotype has at least ten counts. The chain combines TRBV28 with TRBJ2-4; 7 bases match TRBD2. This CDR3 has 15 amino acids. The germline gives CDR1 MDHEN, CDR2 SYDVKM. Trimming removed 5 bases from V and 7 bases from J; junction bases left unmatched: 11. This chain's CDR3 is CASSPRSEGGNIQYF. CDR3 DNA: TGTGCCAGCAGTCCTCGTTCGGAGGGAGGGAACATTCAGTACTTC.

This clonotype was detected only a few times. V gene TRBV20-1 combines with J gene TRBJ2-3; TRBD2 agrees at 11 bases. Germline V gives CDR1 DFQATT, CDR2 SNEGSKA (reference sequence). CDR3 length: 15 amino acids. V was clipped by 5 bases and J by 4 bases; unmatched bases: 8. The chain's CDR3 is CSAAPLLAGADTQYF. In DNA form, the CDR3 reads TGCAGTGCTGCACCCCTACTAGCGGGGGCAGATACGCAGTATTTT.

This clonotype was observed a handful of times. This chain joins TRBV14 and TRBJ2-1; possibly TRBD1 or TRBD2 for D (5 bases each). Trimming shortened V by 0 bases and J by 14 bases, and 14 bases separated the two germline ends. Per the germline V gene, CDR1 is SGHDN and CDR2 is FVKESK. This CDR3 spans 13 amino acids. CDR3 sequence (DNA): TGTGCCAGCAGCCAAGATCTGGGGGACCTAAAGTTCTTC. Protein product: CASSQDLGDLKFF.

This clonotype was picked up a small number of times. The chain carries TRBV5-6 and TRBJ1-5; D is unresolved. The CDR3 sequence is 13 residues long. The germline V and J ends were trimmed by 5 bases and 0 bases, with 6 bases remaining between them. Looked up from germline, CDR1 is SGHDT and CDR2 is YYEEEE. The CDR3 sequence: CASSMDSNQPQHF. DNA for the CDR3: TGTGCCAGCAGTATGGATAGCAATCAGCCCCAGCATTTT.

This clonotype was found many times. The chain couples TRBV5-1 to TRBJ2-6; a weak D match, TRBD1 (7 bases). The CDR3 loop spans 14 amino acids. Germline values: CDR1 SGHRS, CDR2 YFSETQ. V was clipped by 9 bases and J by 0 bases, with 10 bases between them. CDR3 sequence (DNA): TGCGCCACGCGGGACAGCTCTGGGGCCAACGTCCTGACTTTC. This encodes CATRDSSGANVLTF.

V gene TRBV5-5 combines with J gene TRBJ2-5; tentatively, D is TRBD1 (5 bases). CDR1 and CDR2 (germline): SGHKS, YYEKEE (reference sequence). The V and J ends lost 0 bases and 1 base respectively, with 13 bases between them. CDR3 length: 16 amino acids. CDR3 region: CASSLAPMTAQETQYF. CDR3 bases: TGTGCCAGCAGCTTGGCCCCAATGACAGCCCAAGAGACCCAGTACTTC.

In this sample, this clonotype turned up many times. The V gene is TRBV19, the J gene TRBJ2-2; no reliable D call. The CDR3 runs 13 residues. Trimming stripped 6 bases from V and 2 bases from J, with 7 bases between. Germline CDR1 and CDR2: LNHDA and SQIVND (reference sequence). Here the CDR3 reads CASSAQNTGELFF. The CDR3, as DNA: TGTGCCAGTAGCGCTCAAAACACCGGGGAGCTGTTTTTT.

The DNA for the CDR3 is TGTGCCAGCAGCTTAATTCAAGTTGGCCGTCTGGGGAGGGCTGGGGCCAACGTCCTGACTTTC. Protein product: CASSLIQVGRLGRAGANVLTF. The chain joins TRBV7-2 to TRBJ2-6, with 7 positions matching TRBD2. Looked up from germline, CDR1 is SGHTA and CDR2 is FQGNSA. This CDR3 contains 21 residues. After removal of 2 bases from V and 2 bases from J, the junction contained 18 bases not matched to a gene.

This clonotype has more than one count but fewer than ten. The chain combines TRBV4-3 with TRBJ1-2, with 8 bases aligning to TRBD1. The trim removed 7 bases at V and 2 bases at J, leaving 9 bases unmatched. CDR1 LGHNA and CDR2 YSLEER come from the germline V gene. CDR3 length: 15 residues. The CDR3 nucleotides read TGCGCCAGCACCCCCAGGGGGCTACGGAACTATGGCTACACCTTC. Translating it yields CASTPRGLRNYGYTF.

In this sample, this clonotype turned up many times. The chain has TRBV20-1 and TRBJ2-7; 9 bases align to TRBD2. This CDR3 has 15 residues. With 5 bases clipped from V and 0 bases from J, the junction kept 8 bases outside the gene matches. Germline loops: CDR1 DFQATT, CDR2 SNEGSKA (reference sequence). CDR3: CSAAIPLAGSYEQYV. CDR3 in DNA: TGCAGTGCTGCAATTCCACTAGCGGGCTCCTACGAGCAGTACGTC.

Many counts were recorded for this clonotype. The rearrangement uses TRBV29-1 and TRBJ1-1; no clear D gene. This CDR3 comprises 15 residues. Germline V gene sequence: CDR1 SQVTM, CDR2 ANQGSEA. V was cut by 4 bases and J by 1 base, with 16 bases left in between. The CDR3 is CSVVPRLSQNTEAFF. For the CDR3, the DNA is TGCAGCGTTGTTCCCAGACTCTCCCAGAACACTGAAGCTTTCTTT.

This clonotype has a count of ten or more. CDR3 DNA sequence: TGCGCCAGCAGCCAAAAGGACACTTCTAACTATGGCTACACCTTC. Translated, it gives CASSQKDTSNYGYTF. The chain carries TRBV4-1 and TRBJ1-2, with a weak D call TRBD1 (5 bases). The germline V gene has CDR1 MGHRA and CDR2 YSYEKL. The V and J ends lost 2 bases and 0 bases respectively, with 10 bases between them. CDR3 length: 15 amino acids.

Of note for this clonotype: A much bigger clone sits one base away, suggesting this may be a read error. CDR3 sequence reads: CASSFGPRQASTDTHYF. In DNA form, the CDR3 reads TGTGCCAGCAGCTTTGGGCCAAGACAGGCGAGCACAGATACGCACTATTTT. J is TRBJ2-3 and V is TRBV5-5, with a weak D call TRBD1 (6 bases). CDR1 is SGHKS, CDR2 YYEKEE, per germline (reference sequence). This CDR3 is 17 amino acids long. Using reference TRBV5-5 and TRBJ2-3 for the parts outside the CDR3, the full variable domain is DAGVTQSPTHLIKTRGQQVTLRCSPISGHKSVSWYQQVLGQGPQFIFQYYEKEERGRGNFPDRFSARQFPNYSSELNVNALLLGDSALYLCASSFGPRQASTDTHYFGPGTRLTVL.

This clonotype was seen at least ten times. This chain joins TRBV5-6 and TRBJ2-7; 9 nucleotides match TRBD1. The CDR3 sequence is 15 residues long. Trimming cost V 2 bases and J 2 bases; bases outside gene matches: 5. Per germline, CDR1 SGHDT and CDR2 YYEEEE. For the CDR3, the DNA is TGTGCCAGCAGCTTTAGACAGGGGGTAACCTACGAGCAGTACTTC. This sequence encodes CASSFRQGVTYEQYF.

This clonotype was picked up a small number of times. The V gene is TRBV9, the J gene TRBJ1-1; no definite D call. CDR3 size: 15 residues. Germline loops: CDR1 SGDLS, CDR2 YYNGEE. Trimming took off 0 bases at V and 1 base at J, with 10 bases between the two ends. The CDR3 DNA reads as TGTGCCAGCAGCGTAGATCTCTGGGCGAACACTGAAGCTTTCTTT. Translated, it gives CASSVDLWANTEAFF.